The sequence of this T cell receptor beta chain was determined in a study of T cells in Graves' hyperthyroidism and ophthalmopathy. Study details: The blood sample was taken at first diagnosis, before treatment began.

The CDR3 covers 15 residues. In germline, CDR1 is GTSNPN, CDR2 SVGIG (reference sequence). V was shortened by 1 base and J by 0 bases, with 13 bases between the two germline ends. Each ophthalmopathy patient scored at least 3 on the Clinical Activity Score and at least 4 on NOSPECS grade, with duration under 3 months. Isolation of PBMCs was performed on around 9.8 ml fresh peripheral blood. Study-level points and caveats: Expanded thyroid clonotypes (above 0.001) were mostly also found in blood.

This clonotype has a count of ten or more. Its antigen is unidentified. From RNA transcripts, TCR beta CDR3 regions were amplified. When the TCR CDR3 underwent first-round RT-PCR, the HTBI primer set was used. TCRdb used MiXCR to reprocess the multiplex PCR reads, holding one entry per CDR3 protein. In the table there are hundreds of thousands of distinct CDR3 sequences, more than 14% of which are singletons. V and J are TRBV30 and TRBJ2-7; D might be TRBD2 (6 bases). This TCR was sampled from a woman aged 45-59 years with Graves' ophthalmopathy. The sample taken for sequencing was blood. This chain's CDR3 is CAWSGRLGGSYEQYF. The CDR3 nucleotides read TGTGCCTGGAGTGGCCGACTAGGAGGCTCCTACGAGCAGTACTTC.